Below, 31 T cell receptor beta chains from the same sample are listed, as sequenced in a study of identical twins. TCRdb analysed the 5' RACE reads with MiXCR anew, one entry per CDR3 protein. Counted here are nearly 250,000 distinct CDR3 sequences, roughly 7% occurring once; the ten biggest clones make up roughly 3.4%. This same sample was also part of a study on yellow fever vaccine responses in identical twins.

Sequenced: memory (CD45RO+) T cells sorted from blood. The receptors shown here come from a woman younger than 35 in good health.

This clonotype was counted ten times or more. This chain links TRBV11-2 with TRBJ2-1; 9 bases fit TRBD2. The J segment lost 15 bases and the V segment lost 5 bases, leaving 11 bases of the junction unmatched. The length of the CDR3 is 13 residues. Germline V gene lookup returns CDR1 SGHAT and CDR2 FQNNGV. The CDR3 bases are TGTGCCAGCAGCCCTTTGGCTAGCGGGGAACGGTTCTTC. The encoded protein is CASSPLASGERFF. Drawing the rest from reference TRBV11-2 and TRBJ2-1, the complete variable domain is EAGVAQSPRYKIIEKRQSVAFWCNPISGHATLYWYQQILGQGPKLLIQFQNNGVVDDSQLPKDRFSAERLKGVDSTLKIQPAKLEDSAVYLCASSPLASGERFFGPGTRLTVL.

The J gene is TRBJ1-1, the V gene TRBV6-1; D gene ambiguous. The germline gives CDR1 MNHNS, CDR2 SASEGT. The CDR3 is made up of 11 amino acids. V lost 6 bases, J lost 7 bases, and 9 bases lay in between. The CDR3 nucleotides read TGTGCCAGCAGGAGCCGGGGTGAAGCTTTCTTT. It is translated as CASRSRGEAFF.

This clonotype has a count of ten or more. This chain joins TRBV5-1 and TRBJ2-1; no firm D call. V shed 0 bases and J shed 0 bases, with 1 base lying between them. Germline CDR1 reads SGHRS; CDR2 reads YFSETQ. The CDR3 loop spans 13 amino acids. CDR3: CASSLVSYNEQFF. The CDR3 DNA reads TGCGCCAGCAGCTTGGTCTCCTACAATGAGCAGTTCTTC.

This clonotype was counted only a few times. The CDR3 DNA reads as TGTGCCAGCAGGGACTCAACACGCGCTCGGTCCCAGTACTTC. It codes for CASRDSTRARSQYF. The chain is built from TRBV7-9 and TRBJ2-5; a weak D match, TRBD2 (5 bases). V was pared by 6 bases and J by 9 bases, with 20 bases between. Germline lookup yields CDR1 SEHNR and CDR2 FQNEAQ (reference sequence). The CDR3 contains 14 residues.

This clonotype has a count of ten or more. The chain uses TRBV4-1 and TRBJ2-1; D unresolved. Germline V gives CDR1 MGHRA, CDR2 YSYEKL. This CDR3 contains 16 residues. Trimming shortened V by 2 bases and J by 0 bases, and 11 bases separated the two germline ends. The CDR3 spells CASSQLDLLSYNEQFF. The DNA of the CDR3 is TGCGCCAGCAGCCAACTCGACCTACTCTCCTACAATGAGCAGTTCTTC.

This clonotype has ten or more counts. The chain links TRBV20-1 to TRBJ2-5; a weak D match, TRBD1 (6 bases). The germline V and J ends were trimmed by 0 bases and 1 base, with 12 bases remaining between them. Germline V gene sequence: CDR1 DFQATT, CDR2 SNEGSKA (reference sequence). The CDR3 is made up of 15 amino acids. In DNA form, the CDR3 reads TGCAGTGCTAGAGATCGGCAGGGGAGCCAAGAGACCCAGTACTTC. Translated, it gives CSARDRQGSQETQYF.

This clonotype has at least ten counts. The chain employs TRBV12-3 or TRBV12-4 and TRBJ2-7; 8 nucleotides agree with TRBD1. With 6 bases clipped from V and 10 bases from J, the junction kept 8 bases outside the gene matches. This CDR3 spans 12 amino acids. CDR3 residues: CASRPGQGDQYF. The CDR3 DNA follows: TGTGCCAGCAGACCTGGACAGGGCGATCAGTACTTC.

This clonotype was observed many times. The chain is built from TRBV29-1 and TRBJ1-1; D unclear. Deletions cut 5 bases from V and 0 bases from J, with 4 bases between. Germline CDR1 SQVTM, CDR2 ANQGSEA. There are 11 residues in the CDR3. CDR3 nucleotide sequence: TGCAGCGTTCGGGTGAACACTGAAGCTTTCTTT. Encoded protein: CSVRVNTEAFF.

This clonotype occurred many times. This chain connects TRBV6-2 or TRBV6-3 to TRBJ1-1, with 8 bases fitting TRBD1. This CDR3 has 14 amino acids. V was clipped by 5 bases and J by 1 base; unmatched bases: 3. From germline, CDR1 is MNHEY and CDR2 SVGEGT. The CDR3, as DNA: TGTGCCAGCAGTCTGACAGGGGCGAACACTGAAGCTTTCTTT. This sequence encodes CASSLTGANTEAFF.

The genes are TRBV19 and TRBJ1-3; 7 nucleotides agree with TRBD1. This CDR3 comprises 16 residues. The V gene end was trimmed by 5 bases and the J gene end by 0 bases; junction bases not matched to a gene: 7. Germline V CDR1 and CDR2: LNHDA, SQIVND (reference sequence). The CDR3 region has the DNA TGTGCCAGTAGTCCGGGACAGCTAGGCTCTGGAAACACCATATATTTT. Protein product: CASSPGQLGSGNTIYF.

This clonotype was detected only a few times. The junction shows a germline mismatch at one end, possibly a read error. The chain links TRBV20-1 to TRBJ2-3, with a weak D call TRBD2 (7 bases). The CDR3 covers 18 residues. Looked up from germline, CDR1 is DFQATT and CDR2 is SNEGSKA (reference sequence). The CDR3 coding sequence is TGCTGTGCTAGAGGGGGGGCAGGGAAAATGGGGCCCACAGATACGCAGTATTTT. This sequence encodes CCARGGAGKMGPTDTQYF.

This clonotype was counted many times. The chain joins TRBV20-1 to TRBJ2-1; D possibly corresponds to TRBD2 (5 bases). Trimming cost V 1 base and J 8 bases, with 12 bases left between them. The CDR3 extends over 13 amino acids. From germline, CDR1 is DFQATT and CDR2 SNEGSKA (reference sequence). CDR3 sequence: CSARGAAVDEQFF. CDR3 sequence (DNA): TGCAGTGCTAGAGGCGCAGCGGTCGATGAGCAGTTCTTC.

This clonotype was observed many times. The chain couples TRBV18 to TRBJ2-7; no definite D call. The CDR3 is made up of 13 amino acids. Looked up from germline, CDR1 is KGHSH and CDR2 is LQKENI. V was clipped by 2 bases and J by 4 bases, with 9 bases between them. The CDR3 bases are TGTGCCAGCTCACCAGCCAGGCAATACGAGCAGTACTTC. Translation: CASSPARQYEQYF. Complete variable domain (other parts from reference TRBV18 and TRBJ2-7): NAGVMQNPRHLVRRRGQEARLRCSPMKGHSHVYWYRQLPEEGLKFMVYLQKENIIDESGMPKERFSAEFPKEGPSILRIQQVVRGDSAAYFCASSPARQYEQYFGPGTRLTVT.

This clonotype has more than one count but fewer than ten. V and J are TRBV6-4 and TRBJ2-3; D is tentatively TRBD1 or TRBD2 (5 bases each). The CDR3 runs 13 residues. Trimming took 0 bases from V and 8 from J, leaving 9 bases between them. The germline V gene has CDR1 MRHNA and CDR2 SNTAGT. The CDR3 nucleotides are TGTGCCAGCAGTGACTCCGGGGCAGGTACGCAGTATTTT. Its protein product is CASSDSGAGTQYF.

This clonotype has a count of ten or more. V usage is TRBV11-2 and J usage is TRBJ2-3; no definite D call. CDR1 and CDR2 from the germline V gene are SGHAT and FQNNGV. This CDR3 is 16 amino acids long. V lost 1 base and J lost 3, with 14 bases in between. CDR3 sequence: CASSLGTIASTDTQYF. The CDR3 DNA is TGTGCCAGCAGCTTAGGCACCATAGCAAGTACAGATACGCAGTATTTT. Filled out from reference TRBV11-2 and TRBJ2-3, the complete variable domain reads EAGVAQSPRYKIIEKRQSVAFWCNPISGHATLYWYQQILGQGPKLLIQFQNNGVVDDSQLPKDRFSAERLKGVDSTLKIQPAKLEDSAVYLCASSLGTIASTDTQYFGPGTRLTVL.

This clonotype was counted ten times or more. The chain has TRBV29-1 and TRBJ2-1, with TRBD2 matching 7 bases. Trimming at V came to 8 bases and at J to 4 bases, leaving 5 bases not matched to a gene. The germline gives CDR1 SQVTM, CDR2 ANQGSEA. This CDR3 has 12 amino acids. This CDR3 is CSFRDYYNEQFF. The CDR3 DNA reads TGCAGCTTCCGGGACTATTACAATGAGCAGTTCTTC.

This clonotype was counted many times. The CDR3 sequence is CASSGASGLPYNEQFF. The CDR3 DNA follows: TGCGCCAGCAGTGGGGCATCGGGACTACCCTACAATGAGCAGTTCTTC. The rearrangement links TRBV10-2 to TRBJ2-1; 7 bases fit TRBD2. The CDR3 is made up of 16 amino acids. CDR1 and CDR2 from the germline V gene are WSHSY and SAAADI. The V segment lost 4 bases and the J segment 2 bases; nucleotides outside the gene matches: 8.

The sample holds many counts of this clonotype. This sequence joins TRBV2 and TRBJ2-5; the match to TRBD1 covers 8 bases. The CDR3 length is 14 residues. J was trimmed by 3 bases and V by 3 bases; bases with no gene match: 3. CDR1 is SNHLY and CDR2 is FYNNEI in the germline V gene. The CDR3 coding sequence is TGTGCCAGCAGTGACAGGGGGCCTAAAGAGACCCAGTACTTC. This encodes CASSDRGPKETQYF.

A few counts support this clonotype. The rearrangement links TRBV12-3 or TRBV12-4 to TRBJ2-6; 8 positions agree with TRBD1. CDR3 length: 18 amino acids. V lost 5 bases and J lost 4; bases outside the gene matches: 13. The CDR3 loop is CASSLGTGRGAGANVLTF. The CDR3 region has the DNA TGTGCCAGCAGTCTGGGGACAGGTAGGGGAGCAGGGGCCAACGTCCTGACTTTC.

This clonotype occurred a few times. The chain joins TRBV7-9 to TRBJ2-5; D ambiguous. With 5 bases removed from V and 5 bases from J, the gap between germline ends came to 12 bases. CDR3 length equals 13 residues. Germline CDR1 is SEHNR and CDR2 is FQNEAQ (reference sequence). CDR3 sequence (DNA): TGTGCCAGCAGCCTGGACCTTGGGGAGACCCAGTACTTC. Protein sequence: CASSLDLGETQYF.

The chain couples TRBV18 to TRBJ1-1, with D possibly being TRBD1 (6 bases). Per the germline V gene, CDR1 is KGHSH and CDR2 is LQKENI. The CDR3 loop spans 15 amino acids. With 0 bases removed from V and 0 bases from J, the gap between germline ends came to 8 bases. The CDR3 DNA is TGTGCCAGCTCACCACCGCAGGGGATGAACACTGAAGCTTTCTTT. As protein: CASSPPQGMNTEAFF.

V usage is TRBV3-1 and J usage is TRBJ2-5; either TRBD1 or TRBD2 may supply D (6 bases each). The CDR3 has 15 residues. The germline V and J ends were trimmed by 5 bases and 1 base, with 14 bases remaining between them. Germline CDR1 is LGHDT and CDR2 is YNNKEL (reference sequence). The CDR3 spells CASSSRGGPQETQYF. In nucleotides, the CDR3 is TGTGCCAGCAGCTCGCGTGGGGGGCCCCAAGAGACCCAGTACTTC.

The gene calls are TRBV6-1 and TRBJ2-7; D gene unclear. CDR1 is MNHNS and CDR2 is SASEGT in the germline V gene. Deletions cut 6 bases from V and 1 base from J, with 13 bases between. The CDR3 has 14 residues. The CDR3 loop reads CASRKDGASYEQYV. The CDR3 nucleotides read TGTGCCAGCAGAAAGGACGGAGCTTCCTACGAGCAGTACGTC.

The rearrangement uses TRBV6-1 and TRBJ2-3, with 10 positions matching TRBD1. The V and J ends lost 6 bases and 5 bases, in that order; junction bases with no gene match: 8. CDR1 is MNHNS, CDR2 SASEGT, per germline. The CDR3 has 15 residues. The CDR3 is CASSVTGGRGDTQYF. The DNA of the CDR3 is TGTGCCAGCAGCGTGACAGGGGGCCGGGGAGATACGCAGTATTTT.

The rearrangement joins TRBV20-1 to TRBJ2-3; 13 nucleotides align to TRBD2. Germline V lookup: CDR1 DFQATT, CDR2 SNEGSKA (reference sequence). The length of the CDR3 is 15 residues. J gave up 10 bases and V 3 bases, and 10 bases lay outside the gene matches. CDR3 nucleotide sequence: TGCAGTGCTAGTACACTAGCGGGAGGGGGAACGTCGCAGTATTTT. This codes for CSASTLAGGGTSQYF.

This chain connects TRBV14 to TRBJ1-2; D is perhaps TRBD1 (5 bases). CDR1 and CDR2 (germline): SGHDN, FVKESK. The V end was cut by 2 bases, the J end by 2 bases, with 9 bases between. This CDR3 contains 14 residues. The CDR3 region is CASSQLGPNYGYTF. CDR3 nucleotide sequence: TGTGCCAGCAGCCAACTGGGACCCAACTATGGCTACACCTTC.

This chain links TRBV7-2 with TRBJ2-1; possibly TRBD2 for D (6 bases). Per germline, CDR1 SGHTA and CDR2 FQGNSA. CDR3 length equals 13 residues. Trimming pared 1 base from V and 8 bases from J, leaving 9 bases between. CDR3 nucleotides: TGTGCCAGCAGCTTAGGGGGACTTTATGAGCAGTTCTTC. It translates to CASSLGGLYEQFF. Filled out from reference TRBV7-2 and TRBJ2-1, the complete variable domain reads GAGVSQSPSNKVTEKGKDVELRCDPISGHTALYWYRQSLGQGLEFLIYFQGNSAPDKSGLPSDRFSAERTGGSVSTLTIQRTQQEDSAVYLCASSLGGLYEQFFGPGTRLTVL.

In this sample, this clonotype turned up many times. V usage is TRBV7-9 and J usage is TRBJ2-5; possible D gene TRBD2, 6 bases. The CDR3 sequence is 14 residues long. The V gene lost 6 bases and the J gene lost 1 base, with 12 bases spanning the gap. Germline V CDR1 and CDR2: SEHNR, FQNEAQ (reference sequence). CDR3 region: CASSSGLTQETQYF. The DNA for the CDR3 is TGTGCCAGCAGTTCCGGACTAACCCAAGAGACCCAGTACTTC.

This clonotype was recorded at least ten times. The chain is built from TRBV20-1 and TRBJ2-5; D may match TRBD1 or TRBD2 (6 bases each). Between the trimmed V and J ends, which lost 6 bases and 4 bases, there was a span of 24 bases. The CDR3 totals 16 residues. Germline-derived CDR1 and CDR2 are DFQATT and SNEGSKA (reference sequence). In nucleotides, the CDR3 is TGCAGTGCCATAGGCAGCTGGGGCAGGGGAGGAGAGACCCAGTACTTC. It encodes CSAIGSWGRGGETQYF.

This chain connects TRBV4-2 to TRBJ1-1; 10 positions match TRBD1. From germline, CDR1 is LGHNA and CDR2 YNFKEQ. The V and J ends lost 4 bases and 0 bases, in that order; junction bases with no gene match: 8. The CDR3 extends over 17 amino acids. The CDR3 nucleotides read TGTGCCAGCAGCCCAACCCGGGACAGGGGCGTGAACACTGAAGCTTTCTTT. Translated, it gives CASSPTRDRGVNTEAFF.

This clonotype occurred a few times. The V gene is TRBV5-6, the J gene TRBJ2-5, with 7 nucleotides matching TRBD1. CDR3 size: 14 residues. The ends lost 3 bases at V and 0 bases at J; junction bases unmatched: 2. CDR1 is SGHDT and CDR2 is YYEEEE in the germline V gene. CDR3 in amino acids: CASSWGTDQETQYF. Written as DNA, the CDR3 is TGTGCCAGCAGCTGGGGGACAGACCAAGAGACCCAGTACTTC.